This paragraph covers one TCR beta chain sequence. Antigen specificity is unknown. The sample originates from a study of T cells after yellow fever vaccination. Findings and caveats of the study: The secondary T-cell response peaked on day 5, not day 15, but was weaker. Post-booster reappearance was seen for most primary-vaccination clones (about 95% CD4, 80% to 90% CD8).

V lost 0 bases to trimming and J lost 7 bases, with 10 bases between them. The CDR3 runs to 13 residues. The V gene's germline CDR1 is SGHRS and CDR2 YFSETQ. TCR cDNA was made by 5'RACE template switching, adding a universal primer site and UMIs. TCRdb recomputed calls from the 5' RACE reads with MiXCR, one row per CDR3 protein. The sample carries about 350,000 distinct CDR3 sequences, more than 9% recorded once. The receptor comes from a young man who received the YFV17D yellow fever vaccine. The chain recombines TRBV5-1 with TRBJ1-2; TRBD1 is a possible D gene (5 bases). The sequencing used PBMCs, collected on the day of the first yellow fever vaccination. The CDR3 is CASSLVREAGYTF. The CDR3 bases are TGCGCCAGCAGCTTGGTCAGGGAGGCTGGCTACACCTTC.